This T cell receptor (beta chain) emerged from a study of blood T cell repertoires in COVID-19. This clone was observed once. The CDR3 extends over 15 amino acids. Germline V CDR1 and CDR2: MDHEN, SYDVKM. V lost 6 bases to trimming and J lost 5 bases, with 20 bases between them. Using immunoSEQ multiplex PCR, the repertoire was profiled, and TCRdb retains in-frame clones only, with some absent. The table lists some 100,000 clones, 70% to 90% of them singletons. V gene TRBV28 combines with J gene TRBJ2-7; weak D call: TRBD2 (6 bases). Material for sequencing was peripheral blood. This TCR came from an older woman with acute or convalescent COVID-19. The CDR3 protein is CASSPHTFGSNEQYF. The CDR3 coding sequence is TGTGCCAGCAGCCCACATACATTCGGGAGTAACGAGCAGTACTTC.